This T cell receptor (beta chain) was identified in a study of Graves' ophthalmopathy and Graves' hyperthyroidism listed by TCRdb under 2018. With respect to the entire study: Hyperthyroidism was considered stable if no progression to ophthalmopathy occurred within 18 months of follow-up. After sampling, hyperthyroidism patients received methimazole starting at 30 mg daily, and ophthalmopathy patients received high-dose intravenous methylprednisolone. In total, 120 to 150 blood samples were TCR-sequenced: under 45 ophthalmopathy, some 75 hyperthyroidism and some 17 hyperthyroidism-to-ophthalmopathy patients. For independent validation, a separate cohort was made up of roughly 19 hyperthyroidism patients plus 17 patients who later progressed from hyperthyroidism to ophthalmopathy. To explore V-J signatures that separate ophthalmopathy from hyperthyroidism, a discovery set of about 96 patients was enrolled, consisting of about 45 with ophthalmopathy and around 57 with stable hyperthyroidism. The study used signatures of the TCR beta repertoire to tell Graves' ophthalmopathy apart from Graves' hyperthyroidism and to predict which patients would progress to ophthalmopathy. T-cell repertoires of thyroid tissue and blood were compared in over 5 hyperthyroidism patients.

The sample holds many counts of this clonotype. This receptor's antigen is unknown. Base qualities are not at hand, and no much larger clone is one base apart. For repertoire sequencing, the TCR beta CDR3 regions were amplified from RNA transcripts. The first round of RT-PCR was done with HTBI primers and the Qiagen OneStep RT-PCR kit, and was followed by a second round of multiplex PCR, then size selection and purification. Libraries were sequenced on an Illumina HiSeq2000 using paired-end 100 bp reads. For the original study's pipeline: SOAPnuke was used for read processing, and reads with adapters, uncalled bases, a mean Phred below 15, or no exact constant-primer or identifier match were discarded. COPE v1.2.5 was used to merge high-quality paired reads. Each unique nucleotide sequence was defined as a clonotype, and clonotypes were aligned to IMGT TRB V, D and J references with MiTCR v1.1. Only V-J combinations with frequency above 0.0001 were analysed, covering approximately 99% of repertoires. A TCR clonal expansion and chaos score per V-J combination was defined as the ratio of F50 clonal expansion to chaos observed in the TCRdist matrix. Features were reduced by Welch's t-statistics and random forest to around 14 V-J combinations, which fed a naive Bayes classifier. The Morisita-Horn index was used to measure how similar the thyroid and blood repertoires were. TCRdb reworked the public reads: Q25 trimming with fastp, MiXCR clone assembly, productive beta chains retained. All rows with the same CDR3 protein become a single entry with the most common DNA and genes. What appears here as the V and J calls and clone size reflects TCRdb's work, not the paper's. The sample data list 500,000 to 600,000 distinct CDR3 sequences, and roughly 40% of these were observed just once. Together, the top ten hold over 3.5% of the sample.

Overall study results and their limits: Among expanded thyroid clonotypes with frequency above 0.001, most also showed up in blood, which suggests that blood repertoires may reflect the thyroid immune response. The 13-signature model separated ophthalmopathy from stable hyperthyroidism with about 86% sensitivity and roughly 84% specificity in cross-validation, and 80%/75% in the test set. In validation, the model predicted ophthalmopathy progression with nearly 71% sensitivity and 72.22% specificity; some 13 predicted patients were CT-confirmed with GO in a median of 6.5 months. Sample size was not predetermined statistically, and investigators were not blinded to group allocation.

Patients with hyperthyroidism were aged 18 to 65 years, had been newly diagnosed, and had a disease duration of less than 2 months. Anyone with other autoimmune diseases, uncontrolled infections, pregnancy or lactation was excluded from the study. Clinical symptoms, serum thyroxine, TRAb, thyroid ultrasound and orbital computed tomography were used for diagnosis. Trizol reagent was used to extract the total RNA, and its quality was then checked on an Agilent 2100 Bioanalyzer. Including cysteine and phenylalanine, the CDR3 has 16 amino acids. The only DNA kept is the CDR3, 48 bases in frame from the first base. After removal of 1 base from V and 7 bases from J, the junction retains 13 bases not matched to a gene. Sequences SQVTM (CDR1) and ANQGSEA (CDR2) are obtained from the germline V gene.

Sequences were obtained from peripheral blood or thyroid tissue (not recorded which). The receptor was isolated from an adult man with Graves' hyperthyroidism. The rearranged chain carries TRBV29-1 and TRBJ1-2, with TRBD1 matching 9 junction bases. The nucleotide sequence reads as follows: TGCAGCGTTGAAGGGGATAGGACAGGGGTTATTCTTGGCTACACCTTC. Its coded protein is CSVEGDRTGVILGYTF.